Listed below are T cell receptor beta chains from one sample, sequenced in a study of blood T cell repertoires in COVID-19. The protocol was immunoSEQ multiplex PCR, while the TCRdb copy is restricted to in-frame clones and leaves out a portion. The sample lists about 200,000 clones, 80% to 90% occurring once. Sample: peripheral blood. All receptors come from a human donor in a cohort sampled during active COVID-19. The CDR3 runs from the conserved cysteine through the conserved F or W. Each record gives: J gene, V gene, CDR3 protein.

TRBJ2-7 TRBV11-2 CASSLGPLSGQYF
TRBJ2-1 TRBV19 CASGSGSPSYNEQFF
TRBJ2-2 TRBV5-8 CASSLRGQGTAGELFF
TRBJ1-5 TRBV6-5 CASSYSISNQPQHF
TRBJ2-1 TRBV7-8 CASRPLSSGRANEQFF
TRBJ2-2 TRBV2 CARASRRLAGIGTGELFF
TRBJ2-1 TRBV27 CASSSGGPYNEQFF
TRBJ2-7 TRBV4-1 CASSQVSPAGRSYEQYF
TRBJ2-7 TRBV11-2 CASSFGTGGAGEQYF
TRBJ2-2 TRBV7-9 CASSLISGRSGELFF
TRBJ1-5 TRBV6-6 CASSTEGLGGRTQHF
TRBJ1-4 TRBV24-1 CATSGGLGKLFF
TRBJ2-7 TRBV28 CASMEREGSEQYF
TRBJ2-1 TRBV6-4 CASSAELAGGPRVNEQFF
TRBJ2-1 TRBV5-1 CASSNSYGGSSYNEQFF
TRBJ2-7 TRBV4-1 CASSQDRGRNRWDEQYF
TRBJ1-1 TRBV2 CASTSQGTTEAFF
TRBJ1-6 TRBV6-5 CASSYSDTYNSPLHF
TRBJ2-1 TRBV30 CAWSLGPPRQFF
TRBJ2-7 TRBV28 CASSFTRTSASSYEQYF
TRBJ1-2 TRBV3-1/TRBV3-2 CASSLREGARYGYTF
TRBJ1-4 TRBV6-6 CASSSPGQGDEKLFF
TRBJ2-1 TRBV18 CASSPVLAGVYNEQFF
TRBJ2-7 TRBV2 CASGTEGAVHEQYF
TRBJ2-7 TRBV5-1 CASSLPVNSGSGRYEQYF
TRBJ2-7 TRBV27 CASSLSGQGAAYEQYF
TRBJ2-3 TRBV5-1 CASSFLGQSYTDTQYF
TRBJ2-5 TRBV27 CASSLLAGVGETQYF
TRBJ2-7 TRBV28 CASSLGTGSSYEQYF
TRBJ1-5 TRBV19 CATYGPGSNQPQHF
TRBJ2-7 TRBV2 CASREDVGLTYEQYF
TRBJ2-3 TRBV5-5 CASSLGTTSTDTQYF
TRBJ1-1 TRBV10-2 CASSEIAGNTEAFF